The clone carrying this T cell receptor beta chain showed up just once. Germline CDR1 is MNHNY and CDR2 is SVGAGI (reference sequence). The germline V and J ends were trimmed by 1 base and 3 bases, with 6 bases remaining between them. This CDR3 has 13 residues. This sample was included in a study of cytomegalovirus exposure and HLA in healthy donors. In the PCR, 60 Vbeta and 13 Jbeta primers were used. Profiling relied on immunoSEQ multiplex PCR, and the TCRdb table lists in-frame clones only, not all of them. Seen here are 150,000 to 190,000 clones, 85% observed once, and the top ten hold 2% to 2.5%.

Sequenced sample: PBMCs. This chain joins TRBV6-6 and TRBJ2-5; no firm D call. The TCR sequence derives from a woman under 30 in good health and CMV-seronegative. This CDR3 is CASSYYYEETQYF. CDR3 sequence (DNA): TGTGCCAGCAGTTACTACTACGAAGAGACCCAGTACTTC.